This T cell receptor (beta chain) is from a study of identical twins. Study-level points and caveats: Excess low generation probability was seen in twin-shared out-of-frame alpha sequences.

TCRdb independently ran MiXCR on the 5' RACE reads; one entry per CDR3 protein. The sample has about 530,000 distinct CDR3 sequences, more than 20% seen once. The sample holds a few counts of this clonotype. Its cognate antigen is unknown. Germline V CDR1 and CDR2: SGHRS, YFSETQ. The V gene end was trimmed by 0 bases and the J gene end by 2 bases; junction bases not matched to a gene: 7. The CDR3 runs to 16 residues. These data were also reused for a study on yellow fever vaccine responses in identical twins.

The sample consisted of CD4+ T cells sorted from blood. The TCR originated in a woman aged 18 to 35 in good health. J is TRBJ2-5 and V is TRBV5-1; 7 nucleotides line up with TRBD1. This CDR3 reads CASSLAVTGLQETQYF. The CDR3, as DNA: TGCGCCAGCAGCTTGGCTGTGACAGGGCTGCAAGAGACCCAGTACTTC.